Each of the 32 T cell receptor beta chains below was sequenced from the same sample in a study of blood T cell repertoires in COVID-19. Sequencing used immunoSEQ multiplex PCR; TCRdb keeps in-frame clones, though not all of them. The repertoire has 25,000 to 30,000 clones, 89% of them found once; the top ten carry around a tenth. Sequenced input: peripheral blood. Receptor source: a human donor in a cohort sampled during active COVID-19.

The chain recombines TRBV5-5 with TRBJ1-2, with D perhaps matching TRBD1 (5 bases). Germline lookup yields CDR1 SGHKS and CDR2 YYEKEE (reference sequence). This CDR3 comprises 15 residues. The V end lost 3 bases, the J end lost 4 bases, and 16 bases lay between the germline ends. This CDR3 reads CASSSPSAGPYGYTF. For the CDR3, the DNA is TGTGCCAGCAGCTCGCCCTCGGCAGGGCCCTATGGCTACACCTTC.

V gene TRBV4-1 combines with J gene TRBJ1-4; 10 bases are shared with TRBD1. Germline V gene sequence: CDR1 MGHRA, CDR2 YSYEKL. The J segment lost 7 bases and the V segment lost 5 bases, leaving 7 bases of the junction unmatched. There are 15 residues in the CDR3. The CDR3, as DNA: TGCGCCAGCAGCTTTGGACAGGGGGTTGGTGAAAAACTGTTTTTT. This encodes CASSFGQGVGEKLFF.

The chain uses TRBV2 and TRBJ1-6; D possibly corresponds to TRBD1 (5 bases). Germline V gene lookup returns CDR1 SNHLY and CDR2 FYNNEI. V was shortened by 0 bases and J by 3 bases, with 18 bases between the two germline ends. CDR3 length: 19 amino acids. Written as DNA, the CDR3 is TGTGCCAGCAGTGAAGCTATCAGTACGGGGGGTTTCTATAATTCACCCCTCCACTTT. Its translation is CASSEAISTGGFYNSPLHF.

This chain links TRBV28 with TRBJ2-4, with D possibly being TRBD1 (5 bases). The length of the CDR3 is 16 residues. The germline V gene has CDR1 MDHEN and CDR2 SYDVKM. V lost 6 bases, J lost 0 bases, and 15 bases lay in between. The CDR3 reads CASSSGRTLAKNIQYF. CDR3 nucleotides: TGTGCCAGCAGCTCCGGACGGACACTAGCCAAAAACATTCAGTACTTC.

The CDR3, as DNA: TGTGCCTGGAGGGGGGCCGGGACGGGTAGATACGAGCAGTACTTC. Translation: CAWRGAGTGRYEQYF. This sequence joins TRBV30 and TRBJ2-7, with a possible D match to TRBD1 (6 bases). Germline CDR1 and CDR2: GTSNPN and SVGIG (reference sequence). V lost 3 bases, J lost 4 bases, and 19 bases lay in between. CDR3 length: 15 residues.

The rearrangement joins TRBV4-1 to TRBJ2-3, with TRBD2 identical over 9 bases. Germline values: CDR1 MGHRA, CDR2 YSYEKL. V shed 3 bases, J shed 1 base, and the junction held 17 bases outside the gene matches. The CDR3 runs 20 residues. The CDR3 DNA sequence: TGCGCCAGCAGCCACAACCCCGGGGCGGGGGGGCTGAGGGGCACAGATACGCAGTATTTT. Protein: CASSHNPGAGGLRGTDTQYF.

The chain couples TRBV9 to TRBJ2-2; D might be TRBD2 (5 bases). This CDR3 has 14 residues. Trimming took 1 base from V and 4 from J, leaving 8 bases between them. Germline V gives CDR1 SGDLS, CDR2 YYNGEE. DNA of the CDR3: TGTGCCAGCAGCGTAAGTCGGGGCACCGGGGAGCTGTTTTTT. Translating it yields CASSVSRGTGELFF. Together with reference TRBV9 and TRBJ2-2, the CDR3 gives the full variable domain: DSGVTQTPKHLITATGQRVTLRCSPRSGDLSVYWYQQSLDQGLQFLIQYYNGEERAKGNILERFSAQQFPDLHSELNLSSLELGDSALYFCASSVSRGTGELFFGEGSRLTVL.

This sequence joins TRBV5-4 and TRBJ2-1, with TRBD1 identical over 9 bases. The germline gives CDR1 SGHNT, CDR2 YYREEE (reference sequence). The V and J ends lost 6 bases and 3 bases, in that order; junction bases with no gene match: 4. CDR3 length: 14 residues. DNA of the CDR3: TGTGCCAGCATGCCGGGACAGGGCTACAATGAGCAGTTCTTC. As protein: CASMPGQGYNEQFF.

V usage is TRBV5-1 and J usage is TRBJ2-1, with 10 bases matching TRBD2. This CDR3 spans 14 amino acids. Germline CDR1 reads SGHRS; CDR2 reads YFSETQ. V trimming: 3 bases; J trimming: 6 bases; junction bases outside the gene matches: 3. Here the CDR3 DNA reads TGCGCCAGCAGCTCGAGCGGGGGGGCCAATGAGCAGTTCTTC. Its protein is CASSSSGGANEQFF.

The CDR3 region is CSALAGGPTGELFF. The CDR3 DNA reads TGCAGCGCTCTAGCGGGGGGGCCAACCGGGGAGCTGTTTTTT. This chain joins TRBV29-1 and TRBJ2-2, with 12 bases fitting TRBD2. CDR1 SQVTM and CDR2 ANQGSEA come from the germline V gene. The CDR3 extends over 14 amino acids. V gave up 7 bases and J gave up 5 bases; unmatched junction bases: 5.

CDR3 loop: CASSLIQGRDTQYF. Here the CDR3 DNA reads TGTGCCAGCAGTTTAATCCAGGGGCGGGATACGCAGTATTTT. The chain joins TRBV28 to TRBJ2-3, with TRBD1 as a possible D gene (6 bases). V was shortened by 2 bases and J by 6 bases, with 12 bases between the two germline ends. The CDR3 extends over 14 amino acids. Germline V gives CDR1 MDHEN, CDR2 SYDVKM.

The V gene is TRBV7-8, the J gene TRBJ1-6, with D uncertain. The germline CDR1 and CDR2 sequences are SGHVS and FQNEAQ. Trimming cost V 7 bases and J 7 bases, with 17 bases left between them. The CDR3 has 15 residues. The CDR3 spells CASTPLSWLNSPLHF. The CDR3 DNA reads TGTGCCAGCACGCCCTTGAGTTGGTTGAATTCACCCCTCCACTTT.

The CDR3 region has the DNA TGCGCCAGCAGCCAGGGGGGCGATGGCTACACCTTC. Its protein is CASSQGGDGYTF. The chain has TRBV5-1 and TRBJ1-2; TRBD1 matches at 7 bases. The CDR3 covers 12 residues. The ends lost 4 bases at V and 6 bases at J; junction bases unmatched: 3. Per germline, CDR1 SGHRS and CDR2 YFSETQ.

J is TRBJ2-7 and V is TRBV11-2; the D gene is possibly TRBD1 (5 bases). In germline, CDR1 is SGHAT, CDR2 FQNNGV. CDR3 length equals 11 residues. V lost 8 bases to trimming and J lost 9 bases, with 14 bases between them. The CDR3 region has the DNA TGTGCCAGCGTGGGGCCTACGGGGCAGTACTTC. This gives the protein CASVGPTGQYF. Based on the CDR3 plus reference TRBV11-2 and TRBJ2-7, the full variable domain is EAGVAQSPRYKIIEKRQSVAFWCNPISGHATLYWYQQILGQGPKLLIQFQNNGVVDDSQLPKDRFSAERLKGVDSTLKIQPAKLEDSAVYLCASVGPTGQYFGPGTRLTVT.

This clone was seen a handful of times. The J gene is TRBJ1-5, the V gene TRBV2; the D gene is possibly TRBD1 (5 bases). The CDR3 runs to 14 residues. From germline, CDR1 is SNHLY and CDR2 FYNNEI. The V end lost 5 bases, the J end lost 2 bases, and 10 bases lay between the germline ends. The CDR3 is CASSLDRGNQPQHF. The CDR3 DNA follows: TGTGCCAGCAGTTTAGACAGAGGCAATCAGCCCCAGCATTTT.

The gene calls are TRBV6-8 and TRBJ2-7; D is perhaps TRBD1 (6 bases). Per the germline V gene, CDR1 is MNHGY and CDR2 is SAAAGT. This CDR3 comprises 12 residues. Trimming removed 9 bases from V and 11 bases from J, with 20 bases in between. CDR3 residues: CASKSLPGVKYF. CDR3 coding DNA: TGTGCCAGTAAAAGTTTACCAGGGGTCAAGTACTTC.

The CDR3 protein is CASSLEEVSSYEQYF. The CDR3, as DNA: TGTGCCAGCAGCTTAGAAGAGGTTAGCTCCTACGAGCAGTACTTC. The genes are TRBV11-1 and TRBJ2-7; no reliable D call. The germline gives CDR1 SGHAT, CDR2 FQDESV (reference sequence). V was cut by 1 base and J by 0 bases, with 10 bases left in between. The CDR3 runs 15 residues.

This rearrangement joins TRBV28 to TRBJ2-7; no clear D gene. Germline values: CDR1 MDHEN, CDR2 SYDVKM. V lost 5 bases and J 4 bases, leaving 9 bases between the germline ends. The CDR3 contains 12 residues. CDR3 bases: TGTGCCAGCAGTAAATCTCTATACGAGCAGTACTTC. Translating gives CASSKSLYEQYF. Full variable domain (missing parts from reference TRBV28 and TRBJ2-7): DVKVTQSSRYLVKRTGEKVFLECVQDMDHENMFWYRQDPGLGLRLIYFSYDVKMKEKGDIPEGYSVSREKKERFSLILESASTNQTSMYLCASSKSLYEQYFGPGTRLTVT.

The chain couples TRBV6-1 to TRBJ2-1; 7 bases fit TRBD1. The CDR3 is 22 amino acids. Germline loops: CDR1 MNHNS, CDR2 SASEGT. V trimming: 2 bases; J trimming: 0 bases; junction bases outside the gene matches: 22. The CDR3 is CASSERTGSPSGQEHSYNEQFF. CDR3 bases: TGTGCCAGCAGTGAAAGGACAGGCAGTCCCTCAGGGCAAGAACACTCCTACAATGAGCAGTTCTTC.

The chain has TRBV2 and TRBJ2-1; 7 nucleotides agree with TRBD1. Germline V lookup: CDR1 SNHLY, CDR2 FYNNEI. V lost 8 bases and J lost 4; bases outside the gene matches: 11. The CDR3 length is 15 residues. The CDR3 reads CASLGGLGPYNEQFF. The CDR3 DNA follows: TGTGCCAGCTTAGGGGGCCTCGGTCCTTACAATGAGCAGTTCTTC.

This clone appeared a single time. The chain employs TRBV3-1 (or the pseudogene TRBV3-2) and TRBJ2-4, with D unresolved. Germline V CDR1 and CDR2: LGHDT, YNNKEL (reference sequence). The V end lost 1 base, the J end lost 6 bases, and 4 bases lay between the germline ends. The CDR3 length is 12 residues. The CDR3 sequence is CASSQASNIQYF. For the CDR3, the DNA is TGTGCCAGCAGCCAAGCGTCAAACATTCAGTACTTC.

The V gene is TRBV5-1, the J gene TRBJ1-2, with 8 bases identical to TRBD1. The CDR3 has 16 amino acids. Germline CDR1 and CDR2: SGHRS and YFSETQ. V lost 0 bases and J lost 3; bases outside the gene matches: 7. For the CDR3, the DNA is TGCGCCAGCAGCTTGGGACAGGGGATGCAATACTATGGCTACACCTTC. It translates to CASSLGQGMQYYGYTF.

This chain uses TRBV11-3 with TRBJ2-7; D perhaps matches TRBD2 (5 bases). V was trimmed by 5 bases and J by 7 bases, leaving 15 bases between them. The CDR3 contains 13 residues. Germline CDR1 and CDR2: SGHNT and YENEEA. The CDR3 region is CASSPGRRGEQYF. As DNA, the CDR3 is TGTGCCAGCAGCCCCGGGCGCCGCGGGGAGCAGTACTTC.

This chain connects TRBV15 to TRBJ2-5; D possibly corresponds to TRBD2 (6 bases). The germline CDR1 and CDR2 sequences are LNHNV and YYDKDF (reference sequence). Trimming took 5 bases from V and 7 from J, leaving 11 bases between them. The CDR3 is made up of 12 amino acids. The CDR3 nucleotides are TGTGCCACCAGCTACGGGGAGGCGACCCAGTACTTC. As protein: CATSYGEATQYF.

The rearrangement uses TRBV5-1 and TRBJ1-5; D is unclear. V was cut by 9 bases and J by 6 bases, with 16 bases left in between. The germline gives CDR1 SGHRS, CDR2 YFSETQ. The CDR3 loop spans 13 amino acids. The CDR3 sequence: CATTRNCCQPQHF. The CDR3, as DNA: TGCGCCACCACGAGGAATTGCTGTCAGCCCCAGCATTTT.

In nucleotides, the CDR3 is TGTGCCAGCAGTGCAGGGGACACCGGGGAGCTGTTTTTT. This translates into CASSAGDTGELFF. J is TRBJ2-2 and V is TRBV6-4; a possible D gene is TRBD1 (6 bases). Germline loops: CDR1 MRHNA, CDR2 SNTAGT. This CDR3 region has 13 residues. Trimming took 4 bases from V and 3 from J, leaving 6 bases between them.

The J gene is TRBJ2-5, the V gene TRBV7-8; D might be TRBD1 (6 bases). Trimming left V 7 bases short and J 5 bases short, with 20 bases between. There are 15 residues in the CDR3. Germline CDR1 SGHVS, CDR2 FQNEAQ. CDR3 DNA: TGTGCCAGCACCCAGGATGGGACACTACGCGAGACCCAGTACTTC. It is translated as CASTQDGTLRETQYF.

The CDR3 bases are TGTGCCAGCAGCGTAGTGCCCCAGGGTGACTATGGCTACACCTTC. Encoded protein: CASSVVPQGDYGYTF. The chain links TRBV9 to TRBJ1-2; weak D call: TRBD1 (5 bases). Germline CDR1 SGDLS, CDR2 YYNGEE. This CDR3 contains 15 residues. The ends were cut back, 0 bases at V and 3 bases at J, with 12 bases in the middle. Supplemented by reference TRBV9 and TRBJ1-2, the full variable domain reads DSGVTQTPKHLITATGQRVTLRCSPRSGDLSVYWYQQSLDQGLQFLIQYYNGEERAKGNILERFSAQQFPDLHSELNLSSLELGDSALYFCASSVVPQGDYGYTFGSGTRLTVV.

V and J are TRBV5-6 and TRBJ1-1; D perhaps matches TRBD1 (6 bases). Germline values: CDR1 SGHDT, CDR2 YYEEEE. This CDR3 has 14 residues. With 6 bases removed from V and 5 bases from J, the gap between germline ends came to 17 bases. The CDR3 is CASTPGRRGTEAFF. In nucleotides, the CDR3 is TGTGCCAGCACGCCGGGCCGTAGGGGGACTGAAGCTTTCTTT.

This chain connects TRBV12-3 or TRBV12-4 to TRBJ2-3; unclear D gene. The CDR3 has 13 amino acids. Between the trimmed V and J ends, which lost 8 bases and 1 base, there was a span of 10 bases. CDR3 amino acids: CASHLAGTDTQYF. CDR3 sequence (DNA): TGTGCCAGCCACCTCGCGGGCACAGATACGCAGTATTTT.

V and J are TRBV5-1 and TRBJ2-7; 11 bases agree with TRBD2. J lost 4 bases, V lost 4 bases, and 13 bases had no gene match. Germline V gene data show CDR1 as SGHRS and CDR2 as YFSETQ. CDR3 length equals 17 residues. The CDR3 protein is CASSNEPGLAGNYEQYF. The CDR3 coding sequence is TGCGCCAGCAGCAACGAACCTGGACTAGCGGGTAATTACGAGCAGTACTTC. Drawing the rest from reference TRBV5-1 and TRBJ2-7, the complete variable domain is KAGVTQTPRYLIKTRGQQVTLSCSPISGHRSVSWYQQTPGQGLQFLFEYFSETQRNKGNFPGRFSGRQFSNSRSEMNVSTLELGDSALYLCASSNEPGLAGNYEQYFGPGTRLTVT.

The J gene is TRBJ1-6, the V gene TRBV7-9; 7 bases map to TRBD1. CDR1 and CDR2 from the germline V gene are SEHNR and FQNEAQ (reference sequence). V trimming: 3 bases; J trimming: 10 bases; junction bases outside the gene matches: 3. The CDR3 covers 13 residues. For the CDR3, the DNA is TGTGCCAGCAGCTTCACAGGGGAATCACCCCTCCACTTT. It yields the protein CASSFTGESPLHF.